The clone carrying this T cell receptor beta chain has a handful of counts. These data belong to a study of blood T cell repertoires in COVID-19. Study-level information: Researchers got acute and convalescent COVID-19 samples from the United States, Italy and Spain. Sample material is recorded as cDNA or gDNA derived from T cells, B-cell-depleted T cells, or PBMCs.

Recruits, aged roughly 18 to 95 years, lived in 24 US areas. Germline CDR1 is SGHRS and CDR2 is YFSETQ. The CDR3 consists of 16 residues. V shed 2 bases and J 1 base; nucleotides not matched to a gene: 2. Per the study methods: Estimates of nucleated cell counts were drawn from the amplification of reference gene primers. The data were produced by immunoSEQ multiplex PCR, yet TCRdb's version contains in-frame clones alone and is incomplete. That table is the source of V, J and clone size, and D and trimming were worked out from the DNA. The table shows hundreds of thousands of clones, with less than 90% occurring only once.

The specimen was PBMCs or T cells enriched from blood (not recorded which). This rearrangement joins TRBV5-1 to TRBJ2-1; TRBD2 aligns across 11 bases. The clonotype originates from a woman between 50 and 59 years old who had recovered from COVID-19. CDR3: CASSLLAGASYNEQFF. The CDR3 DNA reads TGCGCCAGCAGCTTACTAGCGGGGGCATCCTACAATGAGCAGTTCTTC.